This T cell receptor (beta chain) was captured by sequencing in a study of identical twins. TCRdb independently ran MiXCR on the 5' RACE reads; one entry per CDR3 protein. Of 420,000 or so distinct CDR3 sequences listed, roughly 20% are singletons. Findings and limits, study-wide: The study found that models underestimated out-of-frame TCR alpha sharing in monozygotic twins. Within cord blood, abundant beta clonotypes carried fewer insertions, but memory repertoires showed no such trend.

A remark on this clonotype: Its antigen is undetermined.

Germline V CDR1 and CDR2: MNHEY, SMNVEV (reference sequence). The CDR3 is 16 residues long. J gave up 3 bases and V 5 bases, and 6 bases lay outside the gene matches. The receptor was isolated from a man aged 50 to 59 in good health. V is TRBV27 and J is TRBJ1-6, with 8 bases that match TRBD1. Sequencing input: naive T cells sorted from blood. CDR3 residues: CASSRHRGNYNSPLHF. CDR3 nucleotides: TGTGCCAGCAGTAGACACAGGGGGAACTATAATTCACCCCTCCACTTT.